The clone carrying this T cell receptor (beta chain) was detected a few times. Its antigen is not known. Germline V gene lookup returns CDR1 SGHTA and CDR2 FQGTGA. V gave up 5 bases and J gave up 4 bases, with 11 bases separating them. The CDR3 covers 14 residues. TCRdb called the 5' RACE reads again in MiXCR, with one record for every CDR3 protein. The table records some 320,000 distinct CDR3 sequences, more than 8.5% of them present only once. The data were obtained in a study of T cells after yellow fever vaccination. Broader study findings: It was a weaker secondary response, yet one that peaked faster, at day 5 versus 15. Most clones from primary vaccination resurfaced after the booster (nearly 97% CD4, 88% CD8).

The V gene is TRBV7-3, the J gene TRBJ2-2; D call uncertain. The sequence was obtained from a man aged 18-30 years who received the YFV17D yellow fever vaccine. The specimen was PBMCs, collected on the day of the first yellow fever vaccination. The CDR3 DNA reads as TGTGCCAGCAGCCCCTCGGTTCGCACCGGGGAGCTGTTTTTT. Translated: CASSPSVRTGELFF.